A single sample gave rise to the 8 T cell receptor beta chains below, sequenced in a study of blood T cell repertoires in COVID-19. Using immunoSEQ multiplex PCR, the repertoire was profiled, and TCRdb retains in-frame clones only, with some absent. The sample holds 270,000 or so clones, approximately 84% seen once. Sequenced material: PBMCs or T cells enriched from blood (not recorded which). These receptors were taken from a man aged 45 to 65 who had recovered from COVID-19.

The rearrangement uses TRBV28 and TRBJ1-1; 7 bases align to TRBD1. The CDR3 consists of 14 residues. From germline, CDR1 is MDHEN and CDR2 SYDVKM. V lost 3 bases to trimming and J lost 0 bases; unmatched junction nucleotides: 1. CDR3 sequence: CASSLQGVNTEAFF. The DNA for the CDR3 is TGTGCCAGCAGTTTGCAGGGGGTGAACACTGAAGCTTTCTTT.

This clone was detected only a few times. The chain combines TRBV10-3 with TRBJ1-2; 8 bases line up with TRBD1. There are 12 residues in the CDR3. The V gene end was trimmed by 5 bases and the J gene end by 6 bases; junction bases not matched to a gene: 2. Germline V lookup: CDR1 ENHRY, CDR2 SYGVKD. CDR3 loop: CAISLDRDGYTF. As DNA, the CDR3 is TGTGCCATCAGTTTGGACAGGGATGGCTACACCTTC.

The rearrangement joins TRBV27 to TRBJ2-2; 8 bases match TRBD2. The CDR3 totals 15 residues. Germline CDR1 reads MNHEY; CDR2 reads SMNVEV (reference sequence). V lost 0 bases, J lost 5 bases, and 2 bases stayed unmatched. CDR3 in DNA: TGTGCCAGCAGTTTATCTTCTAGCGGGACCGGGGAGCTGTTTTTT. Residues: CASSLSSSGTGELFF.

This chain uses TRBV18 with TRBJ2-7, with 8 bases aligning to TRBD1. Germline CDR1 and CDR2: KGHSH and LQKENI. The J segment lost 1 base and the V segment lost 0 bases, leaving 5 bases of the junction unmatched. The CDR3 has 16 amino acids. The chain's CDR3 is CASSPPVGTGSYEQYF. Here the CDR3 DNA reads TGTGCCAGCTCACCACCAGTAGGGACAGGTTCCTACGAGCAGTACTTC. Full variable domain (outside the CDR3, taken from reference TRBV18 and TRBJ2-7): NAGVMQNPRHLVRRRGQEARLRCSPMKGHSHVYWYRQLPEEGLKFMVYLQKENIIDESGMPKERFSAEFPKEGPSILRIQQVVRGDSAAYFCASSPPVGTGSYEQYFGPGTRLTVT.

The chain joins TRBV5-1 to TRBJ2-5, with TRBD2 matching over 9 bases. The CDR3 is 16 residues long. CDR1 and CDR2 (germline): SGHRS, YFSETQ. V lost 0 bases to trimming and J lost 3 bases; unmatched junction nucleotides: 6. The CDR3: CASSLDARGGKETQYF. CDR3 in DNA: TGCGCCAGCAGCTTGGATGCGCGGGGGGGCAAAGAGACCCAGTACTTC.

A note on this clone: One junction end does not reproduce the germline sequence, and a read error may be involved. This sequence joins TRBV7-7 and TRBJ2-3, with TRBD1 identical over 7 bases. The CDR3 loop spans 16 amino acids. Germline CDR1 is SSHAT and CDR2 is FNYEAQ (reference sequence). The CDR3 DNA reads TGTGCTAGCAGCCCCGACAGGGCCTCTAGCACAGATACGCAGTATTTT. It is translated as CASSPDRASSTDTQYF.

The chain has TRBV7-3 and TRBJ2-2, with 7 bases aligning to TRBD2. The ends lost 2 bases at V and 1 base at J; junction bases unmatched: 10. CDR1 SGHTA and CDR2 FQGTGA come from the germline V gene. This CDR3 comprises 18 residues. The CDR3 nucleotides read TGTGCCAGCAGCTTATTGCGGTTTGCGGGAGTGAACACCGGGGAGCTGTTTTTT. It specifies CASSLLRFAGVNTGELFF.

The chain couples TRBV30 to TRBJ1-3; 7 bases are a match to TRBD1. Losses at the gene ends were 0 bases for V and 4 bases for J; bases not matched to a gene: 18. There are 19 residues in the CDR3. CDR1 and CDR2 (germline): GTSNPN, SVGIG (reference sequence). The CDR3 DNA reads as TGTGCCTGGAGTGTAAATAGGGGGCGCTTCCCTTTGTTAGGAAACACCATATATTTT. This codes for CAWSVNRGRFPLLGNTIYF. Looking up the rest from reference TRBV30 and TRBJ1-3 gives the full variable domain: SQTIHQWPATLVQPVGSPLSLECTVEGTSNPNLYWYRQAAGRGLQLLFYSVGIGQISSEVPQNLSASRPQDRQFILSSKKLLLSDSGFYLCAWSVNRGRFPLLGNTIYFGEGSWLTVV.